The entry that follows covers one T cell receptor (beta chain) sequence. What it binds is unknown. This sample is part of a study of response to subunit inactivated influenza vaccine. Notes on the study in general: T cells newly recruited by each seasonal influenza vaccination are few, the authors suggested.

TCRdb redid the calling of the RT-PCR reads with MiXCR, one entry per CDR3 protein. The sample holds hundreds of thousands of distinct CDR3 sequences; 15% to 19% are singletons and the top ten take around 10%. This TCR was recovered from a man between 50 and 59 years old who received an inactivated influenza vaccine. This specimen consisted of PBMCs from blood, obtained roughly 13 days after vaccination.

This CDR3 reads CASSWGQSGNEQYF. The CDR3, as DNA: TGTGCCAGCAGCTGGGGACAGTCAGGCAACGAGCAGTACTTC. The genes are TRBV5-5 and TRBJ2-7; 7 bases map to TRBD1. V shed 3 bases, J shed 5 bases, and the junction held 8 bases outside the gene matches. The germline gives CDR1 SGHKS, CDR2 YYEKEE (reference sequence). The CDR3 runs to 14 residues.